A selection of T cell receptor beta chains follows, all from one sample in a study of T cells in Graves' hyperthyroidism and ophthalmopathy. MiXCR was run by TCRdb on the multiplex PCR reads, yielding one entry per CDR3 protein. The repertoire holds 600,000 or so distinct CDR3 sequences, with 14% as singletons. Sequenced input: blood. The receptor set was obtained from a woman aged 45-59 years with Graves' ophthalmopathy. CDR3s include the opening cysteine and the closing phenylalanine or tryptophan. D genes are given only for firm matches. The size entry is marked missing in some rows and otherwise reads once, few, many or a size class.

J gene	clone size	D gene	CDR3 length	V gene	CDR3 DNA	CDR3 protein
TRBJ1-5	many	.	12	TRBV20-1	TGCAGTGCTAGGCCTGGCAATCAGCCCCAGCATTTT	CSARPGNQPQHF
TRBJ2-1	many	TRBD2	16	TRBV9	TGTGCCAGCAGCGACCTAGCGGGTAACTCCTACAATGAGCAGTTCTTC	CASSDLAGNSYNEQFF
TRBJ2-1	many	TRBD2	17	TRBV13	TGTGCCAGCAGCTTAGCGAGCGGGAGCTTAGGCAGAAATGAGCAGTTCTTC	CASSLASGSLGRNEQFF
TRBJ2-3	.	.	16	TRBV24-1	TGTGCCACCAGTGATCGACGGGCCCCCGGCACAGATACGCAGTATTTT	CATSDRRAPGTDTQYF
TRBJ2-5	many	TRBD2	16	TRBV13	TGTGCCAGCAGCACCGTTCGGACTAGCGGACAAGAGACCCAGTACTTC	CASSTVRTSGQETQYF
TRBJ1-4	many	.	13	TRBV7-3	TGTGCCAGCAGCTTAACAGGGGGTGAAAAACTGTTTTTT	CASSLTGGEKLFF
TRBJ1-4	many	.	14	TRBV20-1	TGCAGTGCTAGAGATCCCCGAGGAGGTGAAAAACTGTTTTTT	CSARDPRGGEKLFF
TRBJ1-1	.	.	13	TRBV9	TGTGCCAGCAGCGTAGGAGGGGTATCTGAAGCTTTCTTT	CASSVGGVSEAFF
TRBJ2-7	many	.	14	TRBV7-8	TGTGCCAGCAGCTTAGGGACTCATACCTACGAGCAGTACTTC	CASSLGTHTYEQYF
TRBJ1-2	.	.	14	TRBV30	TGTGCCTGGAGTGTTCCAGGCGCTAACTATGGCTACACCTTC	CAWSVPGANYGYTF
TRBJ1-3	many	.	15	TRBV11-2	TGTGCCAGCAGCTCCCGGGCTCTCTGGATCAACACCATATATTTT	CASSSRALWINTIYF
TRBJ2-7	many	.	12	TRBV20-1	TGCAGTGCGGTGCAGGGAATAGGGGAGCAGTACTTC	CSAVQGIGEQYF
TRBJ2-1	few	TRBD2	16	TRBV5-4	TGTGCCAGCAGCTTGGGAGTAGCGGGAAGATACAATGAGCAGTTCTTC	CASSLGVAGRYNEQFF
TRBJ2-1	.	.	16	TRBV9	TGTGCCAGCAGCGTAGGCGGGACTGTCCTCTACAATGAGCAGTTCTTC	CASSVGGTVLYNEQFF
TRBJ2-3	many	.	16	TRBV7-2	TGTGCCAGCAGCTTACAGAGACTAGAGAACACAGATACGCAGTATTTT	CASSLQRLENTDTQYF
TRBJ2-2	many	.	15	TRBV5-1	TGCGCCAGCAGCTTGGCCTCAGGGCTCACCGGGGAGCTGTTTTTT	CASSLASGLTGELFF
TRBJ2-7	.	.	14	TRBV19	TGTGCCAGTAGTATAGATTGGTATACCTACGAGCAGTACTTC	CASSIDWYTYEQYF
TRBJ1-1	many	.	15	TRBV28	TGTGCCAGCATCGAGGCGGGGGTAGGGATCACTGAAGCTTTCTTT	CASIEAGVGITEAFF
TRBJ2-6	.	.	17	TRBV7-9	TGTGCCAGCAGCTTTCGGGATGAGGGCTCTGGGGCCAACGTCCTGACTTTC	CASSFRDEGSGANVLTF
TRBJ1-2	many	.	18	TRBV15	TGTGCCACCAGCAGAGGAGGTGCCCCTTCTTTAGCTAACTATGGCTACACCTTC	CATSRGGAPSLANYGYTF
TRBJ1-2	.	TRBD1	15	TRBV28	TGTGCCAGCAGTTCGACCGGGACAGGGAGTGAAGGCTACACCTTC	CASSSTGTGSEGYTF
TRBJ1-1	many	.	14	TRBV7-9	TGTGCCAGCAGCTACTCAGGGGCCATCACTGAAGCTTTCTTT	CASSYSGAITEAFF
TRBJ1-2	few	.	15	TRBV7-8	TGTGCCAGCAGCTTAGTCGCAGGGCATAACTATGGCTACACCTTC	CASSLVAGHNYGYTF
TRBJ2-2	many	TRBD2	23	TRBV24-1	TGTGCCACCAGTGACGTCCCGGGACTAGCGGGAGGCAAGGTCTTCGCGAACACCGGGGAGCTGTTTTTT	CATSDVPGLAGGKVFANTGELFF
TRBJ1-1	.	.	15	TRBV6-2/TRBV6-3	TGTGCCAGCAGTTCCCCCGGGGGGCGCGTCACTGAAGCTTTCTTT	CASSSPGGRVTEAFF
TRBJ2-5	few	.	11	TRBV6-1	TGTGCCAGCAGTCATAGCGGAACAGAGTACTTC	CASSHSGTEYF
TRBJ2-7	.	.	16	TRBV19	TGTGCCAGTGGTATAATCCCCGGACCGACATTCTACGAGCAGTACTTC	CASGIIPGPTFYEQYF
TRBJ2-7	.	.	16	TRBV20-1	TGCAGTGCTAGAGCCCCTCTTTTAGGACCGGGCTACGAGCAGTACTTC	CSARAPLLGPGYEQYF
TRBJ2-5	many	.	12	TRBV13	TGTGCCAGCAGCTGGGGGAGGGAGACCCAGTACTTC	CASSWGRETQYF
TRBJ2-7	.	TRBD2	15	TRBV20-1	TGCAGTGCTCCCCGACTAGCGGGGGCAGCCTACGAGCAGTACTTC	CSAPRLAGAAYEQYF
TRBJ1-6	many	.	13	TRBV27	TGTGCCAGCAGTTTATTAGTGGAATCACCCCTCCACTTT	CASSLLVESPLHF
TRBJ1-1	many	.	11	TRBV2	TGTGCCAGCGATAGTGACACTGAAGCTTTCTTT	CASDSDTEAFF
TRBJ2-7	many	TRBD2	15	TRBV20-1	TGCAGTGCTAGTCGACCAGCGGGAGGTCCAGGCGAGCAGTACTTC	CSASRPAGGPGEQYF
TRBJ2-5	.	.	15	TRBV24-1	TGTGCCACCAGTGATCCTACAGGGTCGGGGGAGACCCAGTACTTC	CATSDPTGSGETQYF
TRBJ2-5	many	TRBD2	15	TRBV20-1	TGCAGTGCTAGAGAGCTAGCGGGGCCCCAAGAGACCCAGTACTTC	CSARELAGPQETQYF
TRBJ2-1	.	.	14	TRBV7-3	TGTGCCAGCAGCGCCCCACTAGTATCAAATGAGCAGTTCTTC	CASSAPLVSNEQFF
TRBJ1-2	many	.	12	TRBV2	TGTGCCAGCGGTATAGAGAACTATGGCTACACCTTC	CASGIENYGYTF
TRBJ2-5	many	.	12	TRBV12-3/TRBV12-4	TGTGCCAGCGGCCTCGGTCAAGAGACCCAGTACTTC	CASGLGQETQYF
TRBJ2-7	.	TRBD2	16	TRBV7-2	TGTGCCAGCAGCCCACACCCCTCTAGCGGGAGCCACGAGCAGTACTTC	CASSPHPSSGSHEQYF
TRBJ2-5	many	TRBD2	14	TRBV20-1	TGCAGCGGTGGGGGAAGGGGAGGGGAGGAGACCCAGTACTTC	CSGGGRGGEETQYF
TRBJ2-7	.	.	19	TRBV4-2	TGTGCCAGCAGCCAAGTTGTTTTTCGGAGGGCAGGGGAAACCTACGAGCAGTACTTC	CASSQVVFRRAGETYEQYF
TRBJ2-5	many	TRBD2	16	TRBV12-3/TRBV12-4	TGTGCCAGCAGCCTTGGGACTAGCGGGAGTAAGGAGACCCAGTACTTC	CASSLGTSGSKETQYF
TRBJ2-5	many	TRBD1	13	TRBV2	TGTGCCAGCATCGCGACAGGGGGCGGGACCCAGTACTTC	CASIATGGGTQYF